This TCR beta chain was recovered during a study of STAT5B mutations in CD4+ large granular lymphocyte leukemia. Germline V gene lookup returns CDR1 WNHNN and CDR2 SYGVQD (reference sequence). The CDR3 is 18 residues long. J was trimmed by 6 bases and V by 6 bases; bases with no gene match: 21. Sequencing used immunoSEQ multiplex PCR; TCRdb keeps in-frame clones, though not all of them. In the table there are about 38,000 clones, approximately 72% of which are singletons. Sequenced sample: CD4+ T cells from blood buffy coats. V is TRBV10-1 and J is TRBJ2-7; TRBD2 matches 9 bases. This clonotype was obtained from a human donor in good health. The CDR3 DNA is TGCGCCAGCAGGCCTCCGGGAGAGCGGGAGGAACGGTTACGCGAGCAGTACTTC. Protein product: CASRPPGEREERLREQYF.